One sample yielded the 24 T cell receptor beta chains listed below, sequenced in a study of PD-L1 blockade in urothelial cancer. The method was immunoSEQ multiplex PCR; TCRdb's version includes in-frame clones alone and lacks a portion of them. This sample has tens of thousands of clones; roughly 80% occur once, and the top ten carry almost 4.5%. The sequencing used PBMCs, collected around atezolizumab (anti-PD-L1) treatment. The receptors were gathered from a man in his 70s with urothelial cancer.

This chain links TRBV28 with TRBJ1-1; tentative D call: TRBD1 (6 bases). From germline, CDR1 is MDHEN and CDR2 SYDVKM. The length of the CDR3 is 10 residues. V gave up 7 bases and J gave up 8 bases, with 8 bases separating them. CDR3 residues: CASIDREAFF. The DNA of the CDR3 is TGTGCCAGCATAGACAGGGAAGCTTTCTTT.

This chain links TRBV27 with TRBJ2-3; TRBD2 agrees at 8 bases. Per germline, CDR1 MNHEY and CDR2 SMNVEV (reference sequence). The junction had 3 bases not matched to a gene; V was cut back by 4 bases and J by 0 bases. This CDR3 contains 15 residues. As DNA, the CDR3 is TGTGCCAGCAGTTCACGCGGGAGGAGCACAGATACGCAGTATTTT. It translates to CASSSRGRSTDTQYF.

The chain recombines TRBV7-2 with TRBJ2-1; D is uncertain. Trimming removed 0 bases from V and 9 bases from J, with 6 bases in between. Germline lookup yields CDR1 SGHTA and CDR2 FQGNSA. This CDR3 spans 12 amino acids. CDR3 DNA: TGTGCCAGCAGCTTAGCCTACGGTGAGCAGTTCTTC. Its protein is CASSLAYGEQFF.

The V and J genes are TRBV27 and TRBJ1-1; 7 bases match TRBD1. V shed 3 bases, J shed 3 bases, and the junction held 4 bases outside the gene matches. This CDR3 comprises 14 residues. CDR1 and CDR2 (germline): MNHEY, SMNVEV (reference sequence). This CDR3 reads CASSFNRGHTEAFF. The CDR3 region has the DNA TGTGCCAGCAGTTTTAACAGGGGACACACTGAAGCTTTCTTT.

Only a few counts were recorded for this clone. The rearrangement links TRBV7-9 to TRBJ2-1; 7 bases agree with TRBD2. Germline trimming cut 5 bases from V and 7 bases from J; bases unmatched to any gene: 11. The germline CDR1 and CDR2 sequences are SEHNR and FQNEAQ (reference sequence). This CDR3 is built from 15 residues. This CDR3 is CASSPRGLGTNEQFF. The CDR3 DNA sequence: TGTGCCAGCAGCCCGCGTGGACTAGGTACTAATGAGCAGTTCTTC.

The chain is built from TRBV21-1 and TRBJ2-3; the listed D gene, TRBD1, was not tested against the DNA. TRBV21-1 is a pseudogene. The CDR3 consists of 16 residues. CDR3 sequence (DNA): TGTGCCAGCAGCAAAGGGGGCCGAAGGGGCACAGATACGCAGTATTTT. This gives the protein CASSKGGRRGTDTQYF.

V usage is TRBV28 and J usage is TRBJ2-1; 7 bases match TRBD1. V was pared by 6 bases and J by 7 bases, with 9 bases of the junction left unmatched. The CDR3 covers 14 residues. CDR1 MDHEN and CDR2 SYDVKM come from the germline V gene. CDR3 loop: CASRRAQTGNEQFF. CDR3 nucleotides: TGTGCCAGCAGACGCGCCCAGACAGGGAATGAGCAGTTCTTC.

CDR3 sequence: CATSRQRLAGGSEQYF. The CDR3 DNA is TGTGCCACCAGCAGGCAACGACTAGCGGGAGGTAGCGAGCAGTACTTC. V usage is TRBV15 and J usage is TRBJ2-7; 13 positions agree with TRBD2. The V gene end was trimmed by 3 bases and the J gene end by 6 bases; junction bases not matched to a gene: 8. Germline loops: CDR1 LNHNV, CDR2 YYDKDF (reference sequence). The CDR3 is 16 amino acids.

This clone turned up a few times. The V call is TRBV27, the J call TRBJ2-7; no definite D call. Trimming took off 4 bases at V and 2 bases at J, with 9 bases between the two ends. The V gene's germline CDR1 is MNHEY and CDR2 SMNVEV (reference sequence). CDR3 length: 13 residues. The CDR3 loop reads CASSSHTAYEQYF. DNA of the CDR3: TGTGCCAGCAGTTCTCACACCGCCTACGAGCAGTACTTC.

This chain links TRBV5-4 with TRBJ2-2; a possible D gene is TRBD2 (6 bases). V was clipped by 2 bases and J by 4 bases, with 12 bases between them. The V gene's germline CDR1 is SGHNT and CDR2 YYREEE (reference sequence). This CDR3 comprises 15 residues. The DNA for the CDR3 is TGTGCCAGCAGCTTCGGAGGGCCGAGCACCGGGGAGCTGTTTTTT. This gives the protein CASSFGGPSTGELFF.

As DNA, the CDR3 is TGTGCCAGCAGTGGAGGGACAGGGGGCGTCTACGAGCAGTACTTC. Its translation: CASSGGTGGVYEQYF. V is TRBV27 and J is TRBJ2-7, with TRBD1 identical over 12 bases. J lost 3 bases, V lost 5 bases, and 5 bases had no gene match. Germline CDR1 reads MNHEY; CDR2 reads SMNVEV (reference sequence). CDR3 length equals 15 residues.

The chain uses TRBV6-6 and TRBJ2-3, with a weak D call TRBD2 (6 bases). The CDR3 is made up of 15 amino acids. Deletions cut 0 bases from V and 5 bases from J, with 12 bases between. CDR1 is MNHNY and CDR2 is SVGAGI in the germline V gene (reference sequence). The DNA of the CDR3 is TGTGCCAGCAGTTACTCGGGAGGAAGGGGAGATACGCAGTATTTT. Amino acids: CASSYSGGRGDTQYF.

The rearrangement links TRBV6-1 to TRBJ2-7, with 8 bases aligning to TRBD1. In germline, CDR1 is MNHNS, CDR2 SASEGT. The ends lost 4 bases at V and 1 base at J; junction bases unmatched: 6. The CDR3 totals 15 residues. The CDR3 DNA reads TGTGCCAGCAGTGCCCGACAGGGGAGTTCCTACGAGCAGTACTTC. It yields the protein CASSARQGSSYEQYF.

The CDR3 nucleotides are TGTGCCAGCAGCTCCCAATACAGGGGTAGGAAGACCCAGTACTTC. It yields the protein CASSSQYRGRKTQYF. This chain joins TRBV7-8 and TRBJ2-5; TRBD1 agrees at 7 bases. There are 15 residues in the CDR3. CDR1 and CDR2 from the germline V gene are SGHVS and FQNEAQ. The ends lost 4 bases at V and 6 bases at J; junction bases unmatched: 11. The variable domain in full, completed from reference TRBV7-8 and TRBJ2-5, reads GAGVSQSPRYKVAKRGQDVALRCDPISGHVSLFWYQQALGQGPEFLTYFQNEAQLDKSGLPSDRFFAERPEGSVSTLKIQRTQQEDSAVYLCASSSQYRGRKTQYFGPGTRLLVL.

V gene TRBV2 combines with J gene TRBJ1-5, with TRBD1 matching over 7 bases. In germline, CDR1 is SNHLY, CDR2 FYNNEI. V was pared by 4 bases and J by 5 bases, with 8 bases of the junction left unmatched. The CDR3 extends over 15 amino acids. The CDR3 coding sequence is TGTGCCAGCAGTGGCCCCCCAGACAGGGATCAGCCCCAGCATTTT. Amino acids: CASSGPPDRDQPQHF.

The chain has TRBV5-6 and TRBJ2-2; 10 bases are a match to TRBD1. Trimming cost V 5 bases and J 7 bases; bases outside gene matches: 8. CDR3 length equals 15 residues. Germline V lookup: CDR1 SGHDT, CDR2 YYEEEE. In DNA, the CDR3 is TGTGCCAGCAGTGCTCGACAGGGGGCTATCGGGGAGCTGTTTTTT. Translated, it gives CASSARQGAIGELFF.

With respect to this clone: Sequence at one end of the junction differs from germline and may be a read error. The genes are TRBV7-7 and TRBJ1-1; no clear D. This CDR3 contains 13 residues. The germline CDR1 and CDR2 sequences are SSHAT and FNYEAQ (reference sequence). The CDR3 DNA reads as TGTGCTAGCAGCTTAGCCTTCGGGACTGAAGCTTTCTTT. Its translation: CASSLAFGTEAFF.

DNA of the CDR3: TGTGCCAGCAGCTCCTACCGGACAGGGTACTATGGCTACACCTTC. Translation gives CASSSYRTGYYGYTF. This chain uses TRBV7-2 with TRBJ1-2; 8 bases are a match to TRBD1. Germline V gene lookup returns CDR1 SGHTA and CDR2 FQGNSA. Trimming cost V 4 bases and J 3 bases; bases outside gene matches: 7. The CDR3 is 15 amino acids. Full variable domain (outside the CDR3, taken from reference TRBV7-2 and TRBJ1-2): GAGVSQSPSNKVTEKGKDVELRCDPISGHTALYWYRQSLGQGLEFLIYFQGNSAPDKSGLPSDRFSAERTGGSVSTLTIQRTQQEDSAVYLCASSSYRTGYYGYTFGSGTRLTVV.

This clone was counted only a few times. The CDR3 coding sequence is TGTGCCAGCAGCACCGGGACTAGCGAAACCAATGAGCAGTTCTTC. Translated, it gives CASSTGTSETNEQFF. V and J are TRBV11-2 and TRBJ2-1; TRBD2 aligns across 10 bases. CDR3 length: 15 amino acids. The germline gives CDR1 SGHAT, CDR2 FQNNGV. Trimming took 5 bases from V and 6 from J; bases not matched to a gene: 7.

The chain combines TRBV20-1 with TRBJ2-1; 7 nucleotides agree with TRBD1. Germline CDR1 reads DFQATT; CDR2 reads SNEGSKA (reference sequence). The CDR3 totals 11 residues. V lost 5 bases to trimming and J lost 14 bases; unmatched junction nucleotides: 9. The CDR3 is CSAPLGQAEFF. CDR3 bases: TGCAGTGCTCCGCTTGGACAGGCGGAGTTCTTC.

The J gene is TRBJ1-3, the V gene TRBV19, with D unresolved. V lost 4 bases to trimming and J lost 4 bases, with 11 bases between them. CDR3 length equals 14 residues. Germline V lookup: CDR1 LNHDA, CDR2 SQIVND (reference sequence). CDR3 amino acids: CASSSDRRGNTIYF. In DNA form, the CDR3 reads TGTGCCAGTAGTAGTGACCGGAGGGGAAACACCATATATTTT.

The rearrangement joins TRBV6-1 to TRBJ1-4, with a possible D match to TRBD1 (5 bases). Germline-derived CDR1 and CDR2 are MNHNS and SASEGT. This CDR3 has 14 residues. The V end was cut by 2 bases, the J end by 6 bases, with 10 bases between. In DNA, the CDR3 is TGTGCCAGCAGTGAACAGGGTTCGGATGAAAAACTGTTTTTT. Protein: CASSEQGSDEKLFF.

This sequence joins TRBV5-1 and TRBJ2-7, with 9 bases identical to TRBD1. Trimming at V came to 2 bases and at J to 2 bases, leaving 11 bases not matched to a gene. The CDR3 length is 17 residues. Germline CDR1 and CDR2: SGHRS and YFSETQ. The CDR3 bases are TGCGCCAGCAGCTTATTCGAAACCGGGACAGGGCCCTACGAGCAGTACTTC. Translation gives CASSLFETGTGPYEQYF.

In DNA form, the CDR3 reads TGTGCCAGCCGCACGCGGGACGGAAGGGATGAAAAACTGTTTTTT. It yields the protein CASRTRDGRDEKLFF. The chain couples TRBV2 to TRBJ1-4, with D possibly being TRBD1 (5 bases). V was pared by 8 bases and J by 6 bases, with 19 bases between. CDR3 length: 15 amino acids. Germline V CDR1 and CDR2: SNHLY, FYNNEI.